The rows below give T cell receptor beta chains drawn from one sample of a study of CD8+ T cells in alopecia areata. Produced via immunoSEQ multiplex PCR; TCRdb's table is partial and in-frame only. This sample has over 100,000 clones, with around three fifths found just once. Sequences were derived from CD8+ T cells sorted from blood, sampled at week 24, from a patient treated with tofacitinib. Source of these receptors: a human donor with alopecia areata. Both conserved end residues are part of each CDR3. A D gene is named only where the DNA matches it firmly. Part of the rows lack a size; the others show once, few, many or a class for expanded clones.

TRBV6-1,.,.,TRBJ2-7,TGTGCCAGCAGTGGTGGGGCTCCCTCCTCCGAGCAGTACTTC,CASSGGAPSSEQYF
TRBV19,.,.,TRBJ2-7,TGTGCCAGTAGTATAGATGAGGAGTCCTACGAGCAGTACTTC,CASSIDEESYEQYF
TRBV4-2,.,.,TRBJ1-3,TGTGCCAGCAGCTTCCCCGACCGGGAGGCGGGAAACACCATATATTTT,CASSFPDREAGNTIYF
TRBV7-9,.,.,TRBJ1-5,TGTGCCAGCAGCTTAAACACAGTGAATCAGCCCCAGCATTTT,CASSLNTVNQPQHF
TRBV10-3,TRBD1,.,TRBJ1-6,TGTGCCATCGGACCACAGGGGAATTCACCCCTCCACTTT,CAIGPQGNSPLHF
TRBV7-2,TRBD2,.,TRBJ2-5,TGTGCCAGCAGCTTGGGACTAGCGGGGGGGTACCAAGAGACCCAGTACTTC,CASSLGLAGGYQETQYF
TRBV29-1,.,few,TRBJ2-2,TGCAGCGTTGAGGGGCAGGGGAACACCGGGGAGCTGTTTTTT,CSVEGQGNTGELFF
TRBV27,.,.,TRBJ2-3,TGTGCCAGCAGTTTCGCAGGGGAGGATACGCAGTATTTT,CASSFAGEDTQYF
TRBV29-1,.,.,TRBJ2-5,TGCAGCGTTGTGACTAGTGGAGAGACCCAGTACTTC,CSVVTSGETQYF
TRBV7-9,.,.,TRBJ2-6,TGTGCCAGCAGTTTCTCCCGTCAGGCCAACTCTGGGGCCAACGTCCTGACTTTC,CASSFSRQANSGANVLTF
TRBV5-6,.,few,TRBJ2-3,TGTGCCAGCAGCTTGGCTAGCGACACAGATACGCAGTATTTT,CASSLASDTDTQYF
TRBV9,.,few,TRBJ2-7,TGTGCCAGCAGCGTAGGGTCGGACATTAACTACGAGCAGTACTTC,CASSVGSDINYEQYF
TRBV9,.,.,TRBJ1-6,TGTGCCAGCAGCGTAGGAAGCGTTAATAATTCACCCCTCCACTTT,CASSVGSVNNSPLHF
TRBV29-1,TRBD1,.,TRBJ1-1,TGCAGCGCTTGGGACAGGGGGTTCCCTTTGAACACTGAAGCTTTCTTT,CSAWDRGFPLNTEAFF
TRBV4-2,.,.,TRBJ1-2,TGTGCCAGCAGCCCGAGTGGGCGGGACGTCCTAATGAATGGCTACACCTTC,CASSPSGRDVLMNGYTF
TRBV27,.,.,TRBJ2-1,TGTGCCAGCAGTTTATTAAGGAGCTACAATGAGCAGTTCTTC,CASSLLRSYNEQFF
TRBV30,.,.,TRBJ2-3,TGTGCCTGGAGTATTAGCACAGATACGCAGTATTTT,CAWSISTDTQYF
TRBV4-3,.,many,TRBJ2-6,TGCGCCAGCAGCCAAGAACAGGGCTCTGGGGCCAACGTCCTGACTTTC,CASSQEQGSGANVLTF
TRBV27,.,few,TRBJ2-1,TGTGCCAGCAGTTTATCGCGGGGGCGGGGTGAGCAGTTCTTC,CASSLSRGRGEQFF
TRBV29-1,TRBD1,.,TRBJ2-1,TGCAGCGTGTGGGACAGTACAATCAATGAGCAGTTCTTC,CSVWDSTINEQFF
TRBV6-1,TRBD1,few,TRBJ1-2,TGTGCCAGCAGTTATTCGGACAGGGCGTATGGCTACACCTTC,CASSYSDRAYGYTF
TRBV25-1,.,.,TRBJ2-2,TGTGCCAGCAGTGAATCCAGGACCGAGGGCACCGGGGAGCTGTTTTTT,CASSESRTEGTGELFF
TRBV7-9,.,.,TRBJ2-7,TGTGCCAGCAGCCCAGTCCTGGGGGGGGCTAACTACGAGCAGTACTTC,CASSPVLGGANYEQYF
TRBV5-1,TRBD1,.,TRBJ2-7,TGCGCCAGCAGGGAGGGACAGGGAATCCGGCAGTACTTC,CASREGQGIRQYF
TRBV29-1,.,.,TRBJ2-3,TGCAGCGTTCGGGGCTTCACAGATACGCAGTATTTT,CSVRGFTDTQYF
TRBV11-2,TRBD2,.,TRBJ2-3,TGTGCCAGCAGCCTACTAGCGGGCCCCACCACAGATACGCAGTATTTT,CASSLLAGPTTDTQYF
TRBV27,.,.,TRBJ2-7,TGTGCCAGCAGTTTCGGCAGGAGCTCCTACGAGCAGTACTTC,CASSFGRSSYEQYF
TRBV6-5,TRBD1,.,TRBJ2-7,TGTGCCAGCAGTTACATGGGACAGGGACCCTACGAGCAGTACTTC,CASSYMGQGPYEQYF
TRBV2,.,.,TRBJ2-3,TGTGCCAGAAGGGCGGTTGACGAAAGCACAGATACGCAGTATTTT,CARRAVDESTDTQYF
TRBV10-2,TRBD1,.,TRBJ1-1,TGCGCCAGCAGTGAAGGGGGCGCCGCTTTCTTT,CASSEGGAAFF
TRBV13,TRBD1,.,TRBJ1-2,TGTGCCAGCAGCTTCTCGACAGGGGCCCATGGCTACACCTTC,CASSFSTGAHGYTF
TRBV4-1,.,few,TRBJ2-7,TGCGCCAGCAGCCAAGTCGGCTCCTACGAGCAGTACTTC,CASSQVGSYEQYF
TRBV29-1,TRBD1,few,TRBJ1-2,TGCAGCGTTGCTGGACAGGAGGGATATGGCTACACCTTC,CSVAGQEGYGYTF
TRBV29-1,.,.,TRBJ1-1,TGCAGCGTTGAAGACCCAGGCATGAACACTGAAGCTTTCTTT,CSVEDPGMNTEAFF
TRBV6-5,.,few,TRBJ2-5,TGTGCCAGCACCGAACTAGGGGATAAAGAGACCCAGTACTTC,CASTELGDKETQYF
TRBV27,TRBD1,.,TRBJ2-5,TGTGCCAGCCAGGGGGCCCAAGAGACCCAGTACTTC,CASQGAQETQYF
TRBV25-1,.,.,TRBJ2-7,TGTGCCAGCAGTGACTCCTACGAGCAGTACTTC,CASSDSYEQYF
TRBV7-9,.,.,TRBJ2-7,TGTGCCAGCAGCTTCGGACCGGCCTACGAGCAGTACTTC,CASSFGPAYEQYF
TRBV5-1,.,.,TRBJ1-4,TGCGCCAGCAGCTTTGGGCAGGGCCAAGCAACTAATGAAAAACTGTTTTTT,CASSFGQGQATNEKLFF
TRBV5-1,TRBD1,.,TRBJ2-4,TGCGCCAGCAGCTTGGCCGACAGGGGAGGAGAAAACATTCAGTACTTC,CASSLADRGGENIQYF
TRBV30,.,once,TRBJ1-2,TGTGCCTGGAGTTGGATGGGACGGCGAGATGGCTACACCTTC,CAWSWMGRRDGYTF
TRBV7-2,.,few,TRBJ2-7,TGTGCCAGCAGCTTCGAGGTCAGGGCCTCCTACGAGCAGTACTTC,CASSFEVRASYEQYF